This TCR beta chain was profiled in a study of blood T cells in healthy people across ages. Using a J-beta primer mix together with a sample-barcoded 5' primer, a second PCR was run for roughly 6 to 11 cycles. One entry per CDR3 protein results from TCRdb running MiXCR on the 5' RACE reads. The sample contains some 1,000,000 distinct CDR3 sequences, roughly a quarter of which appear only once. V lost 5 bases to trimming and J lost 1 base, with 12 bases between them. Germline V lookup: CDR1 SQVTM, CDR2 ANQGSEA. This CDR3 comprises 13 residues. The table lists this clonotype with a few counts. These data were also reused for a study on T cells of mothers and their children. That work states: Donation was provided by three healthy Caucasian mothers along with their six children. Nobody spotted any persistent microchimeric T cell clones.

Sequencing input: blood. The rearrangement links TRBV29-1 to TRBJ2-7; D uncertain. This receptor was taken from a girl aged 2-15 years in good health. The CDR3 is CSVLHDSSYEQYF. CDR3 DNA sequence: TGCAGCGTTTTGCATGATTCATCCTACGAGCAGTACTTC.